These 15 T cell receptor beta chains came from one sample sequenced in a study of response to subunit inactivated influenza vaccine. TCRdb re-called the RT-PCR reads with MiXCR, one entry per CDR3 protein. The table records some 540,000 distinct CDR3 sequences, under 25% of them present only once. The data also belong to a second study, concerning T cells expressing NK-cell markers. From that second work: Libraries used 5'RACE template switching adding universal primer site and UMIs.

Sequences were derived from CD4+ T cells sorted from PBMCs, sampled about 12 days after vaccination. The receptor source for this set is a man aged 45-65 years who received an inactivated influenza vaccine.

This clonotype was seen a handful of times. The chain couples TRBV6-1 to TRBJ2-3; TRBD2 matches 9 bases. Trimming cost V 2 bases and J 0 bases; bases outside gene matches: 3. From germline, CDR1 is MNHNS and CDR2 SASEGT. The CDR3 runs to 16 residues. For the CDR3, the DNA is TGTGCCAGCAGTGAATCTAGCGGGGCAAGCACAGATACGCAGTATTTT. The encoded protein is CASSESSGASTDTQYF.

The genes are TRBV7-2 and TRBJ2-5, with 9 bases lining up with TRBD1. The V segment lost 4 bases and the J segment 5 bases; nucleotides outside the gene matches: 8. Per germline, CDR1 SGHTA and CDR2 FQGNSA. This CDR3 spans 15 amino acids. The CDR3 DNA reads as TGTGCCAGCAGCTCACAGGGGGCGGTAAAGGAGACCCAGTACTTC. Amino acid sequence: CASSSQGAVKETQYF.

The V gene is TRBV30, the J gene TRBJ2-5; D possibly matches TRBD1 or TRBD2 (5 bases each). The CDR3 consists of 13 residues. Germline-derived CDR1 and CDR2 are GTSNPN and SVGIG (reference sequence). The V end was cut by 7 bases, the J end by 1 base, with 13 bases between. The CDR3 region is CAFSSGLQETQYF. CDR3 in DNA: TGTGCCTTCTCGTCGGGGCTCCAAGAGACCCAGTACTTC.

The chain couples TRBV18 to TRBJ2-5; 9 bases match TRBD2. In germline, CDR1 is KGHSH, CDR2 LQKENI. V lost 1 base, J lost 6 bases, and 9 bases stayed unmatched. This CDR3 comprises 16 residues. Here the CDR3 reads CASSPLGAGGIQTQYF. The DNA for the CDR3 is TGTGCCAGCTCACCACTTGGAGCGGGGGGAATTCAGACCCAGTACTTC.

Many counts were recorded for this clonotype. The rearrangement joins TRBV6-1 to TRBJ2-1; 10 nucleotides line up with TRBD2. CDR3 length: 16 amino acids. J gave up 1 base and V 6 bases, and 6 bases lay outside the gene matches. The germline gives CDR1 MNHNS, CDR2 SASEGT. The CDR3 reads CASSKVLAGSYNEQFF. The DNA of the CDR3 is TGTGCCAGCAGCAAAGTACTAGCGGGGTCCTACAATGAGCAGTTCTTC.

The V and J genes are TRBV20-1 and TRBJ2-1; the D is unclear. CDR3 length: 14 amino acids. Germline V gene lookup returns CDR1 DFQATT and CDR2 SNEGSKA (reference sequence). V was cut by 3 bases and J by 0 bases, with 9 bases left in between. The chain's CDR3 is CSASARSSYNEQFF. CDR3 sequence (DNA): TGCAGTGCTAGTGCCCGGAGCTCCTACAATGAGCAGTTCTTC.

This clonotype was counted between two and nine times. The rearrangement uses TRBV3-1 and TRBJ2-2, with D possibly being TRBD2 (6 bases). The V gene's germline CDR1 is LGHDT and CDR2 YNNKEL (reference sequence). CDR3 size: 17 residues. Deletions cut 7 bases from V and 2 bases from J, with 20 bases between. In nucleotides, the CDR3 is TGTGCCAGCACCCTCCGATCCGGGACTCTTAACACCGGGGAGCTGTTTTTT. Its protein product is CASTLRSGTLNTGELFF.

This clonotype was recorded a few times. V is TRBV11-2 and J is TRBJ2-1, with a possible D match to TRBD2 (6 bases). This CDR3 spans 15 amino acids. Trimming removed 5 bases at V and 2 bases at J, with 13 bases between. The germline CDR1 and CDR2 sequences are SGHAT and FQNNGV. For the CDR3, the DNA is TGTGCCAGCAGCAATAGCGGAGAGACCTACAATGAGCAGTTCTTC. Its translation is CASSNSGETYNEQFF.

The CDR3 reads CASRGLDSYEQYF. CDR3 bases: TGTGCCAGCAGAGGACTAGACTCCTACGAGCAGTACTTC. The V call is TRBV12-3 or TRBV12-4, the J call TRBJ2-7; 7 nucleotides align to TRBD2. The CDR3 is made up of 13 amino acids. The J segment lost 0 bases and the V segment lost 6 bases, leaving 2 bases of the junction unmatched.

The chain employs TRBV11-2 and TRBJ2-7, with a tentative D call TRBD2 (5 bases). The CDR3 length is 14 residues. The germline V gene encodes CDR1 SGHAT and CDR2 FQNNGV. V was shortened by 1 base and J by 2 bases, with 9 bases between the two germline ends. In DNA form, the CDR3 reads TGTGCCAGCAGCTTAGCCGGGGAGACCTACGAGCAGTACTTC. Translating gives CASSLAGETYEQYF.

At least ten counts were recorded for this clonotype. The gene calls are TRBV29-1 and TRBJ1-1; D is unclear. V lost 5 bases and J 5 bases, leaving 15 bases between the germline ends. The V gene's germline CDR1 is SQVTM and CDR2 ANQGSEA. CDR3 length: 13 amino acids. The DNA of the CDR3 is TGCAGCGTTACTGCGGCGGGCGGGACTGAAGCTTTCTTT. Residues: CSVTAAGGTEAFF.

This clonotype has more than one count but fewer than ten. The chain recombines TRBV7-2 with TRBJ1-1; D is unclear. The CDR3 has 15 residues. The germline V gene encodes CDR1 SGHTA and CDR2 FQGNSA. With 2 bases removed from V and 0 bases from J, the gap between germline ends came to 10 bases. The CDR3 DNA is TGTGCCAGCAGCTTAAGTCCGACTATGAACACTGAAGCTTTCTTT. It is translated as CASSLSPTMNTEAFF.

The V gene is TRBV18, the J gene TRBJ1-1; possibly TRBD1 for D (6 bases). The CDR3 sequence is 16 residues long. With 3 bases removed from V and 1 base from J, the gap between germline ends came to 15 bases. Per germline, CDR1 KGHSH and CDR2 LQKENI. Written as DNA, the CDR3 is TGTGCCAGCTCACCTTTTGCAGGGGCGGAGAACACTGAAGCTTTCTTT. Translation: CASSPFAGAENTEAFF.

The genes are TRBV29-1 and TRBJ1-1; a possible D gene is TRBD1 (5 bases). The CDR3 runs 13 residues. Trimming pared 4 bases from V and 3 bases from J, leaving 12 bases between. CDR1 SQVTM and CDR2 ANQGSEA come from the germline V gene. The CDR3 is CSVVKGWYTEAFF. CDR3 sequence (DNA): TGCAGCGTTGTTAAGGGGTGGTACACTGAAGCTTTCTTT.

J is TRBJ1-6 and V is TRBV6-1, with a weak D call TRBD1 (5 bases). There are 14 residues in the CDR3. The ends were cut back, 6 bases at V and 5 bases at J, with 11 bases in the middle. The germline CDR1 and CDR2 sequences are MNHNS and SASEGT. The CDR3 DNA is TGTGCCAGCAGGGCTGACAGTGATAATTCACCCCTCCACTTT. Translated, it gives CASRADSDNSPLHF.